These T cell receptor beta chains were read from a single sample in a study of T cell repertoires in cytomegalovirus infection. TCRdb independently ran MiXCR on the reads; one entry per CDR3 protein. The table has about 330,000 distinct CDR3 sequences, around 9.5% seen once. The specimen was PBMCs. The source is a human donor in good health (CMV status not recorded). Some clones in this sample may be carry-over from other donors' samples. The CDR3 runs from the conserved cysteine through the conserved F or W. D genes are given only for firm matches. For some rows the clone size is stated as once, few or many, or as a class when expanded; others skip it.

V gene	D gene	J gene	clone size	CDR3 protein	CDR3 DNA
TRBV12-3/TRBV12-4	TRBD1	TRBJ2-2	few	CASRKPGGTGELFF	TGTGCCAGCAGGAAACCAGGGGGTACCGGGGAGCTGTTTTTT
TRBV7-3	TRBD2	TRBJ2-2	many	CASSLRGGSTGELFF	TGTGCCAGCAGCCTCCGGGGCGGGAGTACCGGGGAGCTGTTTTTT
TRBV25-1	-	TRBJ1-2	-	CASSEIADYGYTF	TGTGCCAGCAGTGAAATCGCAGACTATGGCTACACCTTC
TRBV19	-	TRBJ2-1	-	CASSIYEQFF	TGTGCCAGTAGTATTTATGAGCAGTTCTTC
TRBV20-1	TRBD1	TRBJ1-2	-	CSASGQVDYGYTF	TGCAGTGCTTCGGGACAGGTTGATTATGGCTACACCTTC
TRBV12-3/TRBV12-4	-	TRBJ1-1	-	CASTPQGTPGTEAFF	TGTGCCAGCACCCCTCAGGGTACCCCGGGCACTGAAGCTTTCTTT
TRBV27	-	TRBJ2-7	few	CASSYWGSGNYEQYF	TGTGCCAGCAGTTATTGGGGCAGCGGAAACTACGAGCAGTACTTC
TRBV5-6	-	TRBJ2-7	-	CASTLPGQYYEQYF	TGTGCCAGCACCCTGCCGGGACAATACTACGAGCAGTACTTC
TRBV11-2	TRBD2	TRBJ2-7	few	CASSLYRGDEQYF	TGTGCCAGCAGCTTATATCGGGGGGACGAGCAGTACTTC
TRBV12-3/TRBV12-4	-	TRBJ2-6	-	CASSPRAGPGANVLTF	TGTGCCAGCAGTCCCCGGGCAGGGCCCGGGGCCAACGTCCTGACTTTC
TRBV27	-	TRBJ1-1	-	CASIVQGGMTEAFF	TGTGCCAGCATAGTCCAGGGCGGGATGACTGAAGCTTTCTTT
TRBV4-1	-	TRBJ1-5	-	CASSWNRNQPQHF	TGCGCCAGCAGCTGGAATCGCAATCAGCCCCAGCATTTT
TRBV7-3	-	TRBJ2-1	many	CASSIGPASYNEQFF	TGTGCCAGCAGCATCGGCCCGGCCTCCTACAATGAGCAGTTCTTC
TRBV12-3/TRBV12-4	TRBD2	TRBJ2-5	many	CASSPGFLAGGVETQYF	TGTGCCAGCAGTCCAGGCTTTCTAGCGGGGGGGGTTGAGACCCAGTACTTC
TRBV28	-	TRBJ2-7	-	CASSLGPDFSGYEQYF	TGTGCCAGCAGTTTAGGCCCCGATTTTTCAGGATACGAGCAGTACTTC
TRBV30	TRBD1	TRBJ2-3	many	CAWSATGTGTDTQYF	TGTGCCTGGAGTGCTACCGGGACAGGCACAGATACGCAGTATTTT
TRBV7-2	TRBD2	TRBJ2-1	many	CASSGRTSGNEQFF	TGTGCCAGCAGCGGACGGACTAGTGGGAATGAGCAGTTCTTC
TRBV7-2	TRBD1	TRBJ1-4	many	CASSLGFTGGATNEKLFF	TGTGCCAGCAGCTTAGGGTTTACAGGGGGTGCAACTAATGAAAAACTGTTTTTT
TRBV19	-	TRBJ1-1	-	CASSGDIGPMNTEAFF	TGTGCCAGTAGCGGGGATATTGGGCCTATGAACACTGAAGCTTTCTTT
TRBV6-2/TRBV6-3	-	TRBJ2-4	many	CASSYPRSAKNIQYF	TGTGCCAGCAGTTACCCCCGCAGCGCCAAAAACATTCAGTACTTC
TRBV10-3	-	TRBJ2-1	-	CAISEAQYNEQFF	TGTGCCATCAGTGAGGCGCAGTACAATGAGCAGTTCTTC
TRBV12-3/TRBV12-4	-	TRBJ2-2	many	CASSPRVSQLFF	TGTGCCAGCAGTCCCAGGGTCTCCCAGCTGTTTTTT
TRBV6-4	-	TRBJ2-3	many	CASSDSMGRTTTDTQYF	TGTGCCAGCAGTGACTCGATGGGACGGACAACCACAGATACGCAGTATTTT
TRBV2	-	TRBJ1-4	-	CASSVRFMSEKLFF	TGTGCCAGCAGTGTTAGATTTATGAGTGAAAAACTGTTTTTT
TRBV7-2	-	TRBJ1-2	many	CASSLYELGYGYTF	TGTGCCAGCAGCTTATATGAGCTGGGGTATGGCTACACCTTC
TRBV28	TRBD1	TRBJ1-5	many	CASSLDRESQPQHF	TGTGCCAGCAGTTTGGACAGGGAAAGCCAGCCCCAGCATTTT
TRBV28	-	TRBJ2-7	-	CASSLTGTSYEQYF	TGTGCCAGCAGTCTTACCGGGACATCCTACGAGCAGTACTTC
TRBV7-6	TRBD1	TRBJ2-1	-	CASSPQQGGATGNNEQFF	TGTGCCAGCAGCCCCCAACAGGGGGGAGCGACTGGAAACAATGAGCAGTTCTTC
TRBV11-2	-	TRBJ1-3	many	CASSLTNTIYF	TGTGCCAGCAGCTTAACGAACACCATATATTTT
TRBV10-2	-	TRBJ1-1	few	CASSDSPGSEAFF	TGCGCCAGCAGCGACAGTCCGGGTTCTGAAGCTTTCTTT
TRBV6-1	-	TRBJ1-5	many	CASSEVGSRPLGSNQPQHF	TGTGCCAGCAGTGAAGTAGGATCCCGGCCCCTGGGTAGCAATCAGCCCCAGCATTTT
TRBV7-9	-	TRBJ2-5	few	CASSGLRDFLKTQYF	TGTGCCAGCAGCGGACTCCGGGACTTTCTGAAGACCCAGTACTTC
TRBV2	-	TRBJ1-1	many	CASRANRDRGNTEAFF	TGTGCCAGCAGAGCGAACAGGGATCGGGGGAACACTGAAGCTTTCTTT
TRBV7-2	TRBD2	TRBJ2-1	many	CASSAGRRLATSEQFF	TGTGCCAGCAGCGCGGGGAGACGACTAGCGACGAGTGAGCAGTTCTTC
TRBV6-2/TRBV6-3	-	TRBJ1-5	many	CASSYRGRENQPQHF	TGTGCCAGCAGTTACCGGGGCAGGGAGAATCAGCCCCAGCATTTT
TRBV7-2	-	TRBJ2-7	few	CASSPWTIYEQYF	TGTGCCAGCAGCCCTTGGACAATCTACGAGCAGTACTTC
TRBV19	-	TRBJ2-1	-	CASTYGGSYNEQFF	TGTGCCAGTACCTACGGGGGCTCCTACAATGAGCAGTTCTTC
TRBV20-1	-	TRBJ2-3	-	CSAREGVTDTQYF	TGCAGTGCTAGAGAGGGGGTCACAGATACGCAGTATTTT
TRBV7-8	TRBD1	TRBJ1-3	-	CASSVGQASSGNTIYF	TGTGCCAGCAGCGTGGGACAGGCCAGCTCTGGAAACACCATATATTTT
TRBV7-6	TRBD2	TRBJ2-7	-	CASSQGRAGGPGEQYF	TGTGCCAGCAGCCAGGGGAGGGCGGGAGGGCCAGGAGAGCAGTACTTC
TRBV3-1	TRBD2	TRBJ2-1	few	CASSQVTGGAGEQFF	TGTGCCAGCAGCCAAGTGACCGGGGGGGCCGGGGAGCAGTTCTTC